The rows below give T cell receptor beta chains drawn from one sample of a study of healthy donors' naive CD4 and CD8 T cells. Via MiXCR, TCRdb re-called the reads, giving one row per CDR3 protein. The profile shows 180,000 or so distinct CDR3 sequences, 74% of them singletons. Sequenced material: naive CD4+ and CD8+ T cells sorted from blood, pooled from several donors. These receptors were obtained from a pool of human donors in good health; the sample pools cells from several healthy donors. The CDR3 runs from the conserved cysteine through the conserved F or W. D genes are given only for firm matches. The size field is filled for only some rows; it gives once, few, many or a size class.

CASSFFLAAAYEQYF	TGTGCCAGCAGTTTCTTCTTAGCGGCTGCCTACGAGCAGTACTTC	-	TRBV28	-	TRBJ2-7
CASSITGGDQPQHF	TGCGCCAGCAGCATTACAGGGGGCGATCAGCCCCAGCATTTT	-	TRBV5-1	TRBD1	TRBJ1-5
CASSSPDEGETQYF	TGTGCCAGCAGCTCCCCTGACGAGGGGGAGACCCAGTACTTC	-	TRBV13	-	TRBJ2-5
CASSFVVSSYGYTF	TGTGCCAGCAGTTTCGTGGTCAGCTCCTATGGCTACACCTTC	-	TRBV12-3/TRBV12-4	-	TRBJ1-2
CSASSGGSPLHF	TGCAGTGCTAGTAGCGGGGGTTCACCCCTCCACTTT	-	TRBV20-1	-	TRBJ1-6
CASSERLAGVGGQETQYF	TGTGCCAGCAGTGAGAGACTAGCGGGAGTCGGCGGGCAAGAGACCCAGTACTTC	-	TRBV6-1	TRBD2	TRBJ2-5
CASSLLPGGIHEQYF	TGTGCCAGCAGTTTATTGCCAGGGGGGATCCACGAGCAGTACTTC	-	TRBV28	-	TRBJ2-7
CSVDPERAGSLNEQFF	TGCAGCGTTGACCCTGAGCGAGCGGGATCTCTCAATGAGCAGTTCTTC	-	TRBV29-1	TRBD2	TRBJ2-1
CASSQPGQGKEQFF	TGTGCCAGCAGCCAACCGGGACAGGGGAAGGAGCAGTTCTTC	-	TRBV28	TRBD1	TRBJ2-1
CASSEGLSAFQETQYF	TGTGCCAGCAGTGAGGGCCTCTCCGCGTTTCAAGAGACCCAGTACTTC	-	TRBV25-1	-	TRBJ2-5
CANSSPWTGGTEAFF	TGTGCCAACAGTTCCCCGTGGACCGGCGGGACTGAAGCTTTCTTT	-	TRBV6-2/TRBV6-3	-	TRBJ1-1
CASSLSENYEQYF	TGTGCCAGCAGTTTATCGGAGAACTACGAGCAGTACTTC	-	TRBV27	-	TRBJ2-7
CASSSSAGASQETQYF	TGTGCCAGCAGCTCCTCAGCAGGAGCCTCCCAAGAGACCCAGTACTTC	few	TRBV5-4	-	TRBJ2-5
CATLTGTGGADTQYF	TGTGCCACGCTAACCGGGACAGGGGGCGCAGATACGCAGTATTTT	few	TRBV30	TRBD1	TRBJ2-3
CSVAVRTGTRAAHSNYGYTF	TGCAGCGTTGCGGTAAGGACAGGGACCCGGGCGGCCCACAGTAACTATGGCTACACCTTC	-	TRBV29-1	TRBD1	TRBJ1-2
CASIQTSGNYEQYF	TGTGCCAGCATTCAGACTAGCGGGAACTACGAGCAGTACTTC	-	TRBV6-5	TRBD2	TRBJ2-7
CATSRDGEVPEAFF	TGTGCCACCAGCAGAGATGGTGAGGTCCCTGAAGCTTTCTTT	-	TRBV15	-	TRBJ1-1
CASSGPSGAEGSYEQYF	TGTGCCAGCAGTGGCCCTAGCGGGGCCGAGGGATCCTACGAGCAGTACTTC	-	TRBV6-5	TRBD2	TRBJ2-7
CSGLSGRADTQYF	TGCAGTGGTCTTAGCGGTCGGGCAGATACGCAGTATTTT	-	TRBV20-1	-	TRBJ2-3
CAISEPDREQYF	TGTGCCATCAGTGAGCCGGACAGGGAGCAGTACTTC	-	TRBV10-3	TRBD1	TRBJ2-7
CSVLGQHYEQYF	TGCAGCGTTTTGGGACAGCACTACGAGCAGTACTTC	-	TRBV29-1	TRBD1	TRBJ2-7
CASSSPTGTYEQYF	TGTGCCAGCAGCTCCCCGACGGGAACCTACGAGCAGTACTTC	few	TRBV7-2	-	TRBJ2-7
CSVEGDRGNYGYTF	TGCAGCGTTGAAGGGGACAGGGGAAACTATGGCTACACCTTC	-	TRBV29-1	TRBD1	TRBJ1-2
CASSLVAQKEAQYF	TGTGCCAGCAGCTTAGTCGCTCAGAAAGAGGCCCAGTACTTC	-	TRBV13	-	TRBJ2-5
CASSLLAGGDLAQYF	TGTGCCAGCAGTTTATTAGCGGGGGGGGACTTGGCCCAGTACTTC	-	TRBV27	TRBD2	TRBJ2-5
CASSSDYEQYF	TGTGCCAGCAGTTCCGACTACGAGCAGTACTTC	-	TRBV6-5	-	TRBJ2-7
CASRLGGEQYF	TGTGCCAGCAGACTCGGGGGAGAGCAGTACTTC	-	TRBV12-3/TRBV12-4	-	TRBJ2-7
CASSYQPRTTGGETQYF	TGTGCCAGCAGTTACCAACCGAGGACTACTGGCGGGGAGACCCAGTACTTC	-	TRBV6-2/TRBV6-3	-	TRBJ2-5
CSYLGQGYEQYF	TGCAGCTACCTTGGGCAGGGGTACGAGCAGTACTTC	-	TRBV29-1	-	TRBJ2-7
CASRVGTGSETQYF	TGTGCCAGCAGAGTCGGGACAGGGTCAGAGACCCAGTACTTC	few	TRBV6-5	TRBD1	TRBJ2-5
CASSPGLAYNEQFF	TGTGCCAGTAGCCCGGGACTAGCCTACAATGAGCAGTTCTTC	few	TRBV19	TRBD2	TRBJ2-1
CASSTPLTEENIQYF	TGTGCCAGTAGTACGCCGTTGACCGAGGAAAACATTCAGTACTTC	few	TRBV19	-	TRBJ2-4
CASLTVGETQYF	TGTGCCAGTCTGACTGTCGGGGAGACCCAGTACTTC	-	TRBV12-3/TRBV12-4	-	TRBJ2-5
CASSLGTGSNTEAFF	TGTGCCAGCAGTTTAGGTACAGGGTCGAACACTGAAGCTTTCTTT	few	TRBV27	-	TRBJ1-1
CSVDAGYNEQFF	TGCAGCGTTGATGCAGGGTACAATGAGCAGTTCTTC	-	TRBV29-1	-	TRBJ2-1
CASSTSSGEETQYF	TGTGCCAGTAGTACATCTAGCGGGGAAGAGACCCAGTACTTC	-	TRBV19	TRBD2	TRBJ2-5
CSVEKLGIAGYTF	TGCAGCGTTGAGAAACTGGGTATCGCCGGCTACACCTTC	-	TRBV29-1	-	TRBJ1-2
CAWSGQGKTDTQYF	TGTGCCTGGAGCGGACAGGGGAAAACAGATACGCAGTATTTT	-	TRBV30	TRBD1	TRBJ2-3
CASSLNREAYNEQFF	TGCGCCAGCAGCTTGAACAGGGAGGCCTACAATGAGCAGTTCTTC	-	TRBV5-1	-	TRBJ2-1
CATSDPGLAAPHEQFF	TGTGCCACCAGTGATCCGGGACTAGCGGCCCCCCATGAGCAGTTCTTC	few	TRBV24-1	TRBD2	TRBJ2-1
CSVEGLAGVKETQYF	TGCAGCGTTGAAGGGCTAGCGGGGGTAAAAGAGACCCAGTACTTC	-	TRBV29-1	TRBD2	TRBJ2-5
CAWSVSSSYGYTF	TGTGCCTGGAGTGTGAGCAGTTCCTATGGCTACACCTTC	-	TRBV30	-	TRBJ1-2
CASSIEGGQPQHF	TGTGCCAGTAGTATTGAGGGCGGTCAGCCCCAGCATTTT	-	TRBV19	-	TRBJ1-5
CSARDLTRGAYEQYF	TGCAGTGCTAGAGACCTCACACGCGGGGCCTACGAGCAGTACTTC	-	TRBV20-1	-	TRBJ2-7
CSVDRGQGYEQYF	TGCAGCGTTGATAGGGGACAGGGGTACGAGCAATACTTC	few	TRBV29-1	TRBD1	TRBJ2-7